This T cell receptor (beta chain) was identified during a study of blood T cell repertoires in COVID-19. Whole-study context: Acute and convalescent COVID-19 samples came from the United States, Italy and Spain. The cDNA or gDNA used as material had been derived from T cells, B-cell-depleted T cells, or PBMCs.

The germline V and J ends were trimmed by 2 bases and 13 bases, with 12 bases remaining between them. The CDR3 covers 12 residues. Germline CDR1 reads SGHNT; CDR2 reads YYREEE (reference sequence). Authors' methods: Estimated nucleated cell counts came from reference gene primer amplification. TCRdb's table, derived via immunoSEQ multiplex PCR, lists solely in-frame clones and lacks some. V and J calls and clone size follow that table, whereas D and trimming were derived from the DNA. The table includes 150,000 to 170,000 clones, around 79% detected once. The rearrangement links TRBV5-4 to TRBJ2-2, with D perhaps matching TRBD2 (5 bases). Sequencing was performed on peripheral blood. This receptor was identified in an elderly man with acute or convalescent COVID-19. The CDR3 DNA is TGTGCCAGCAGCTTACGGGATAGTAGGCTGTTTTTT. Its protein is CASSLRDSRLFF. Complete variable domain (other parts from reference TRBV5-4 and TRBJ2-2): ETGVTQSPTHLIKTRGQQVTLRCSSQSGHNTVSWYQQALGQGPQFIFQYYREEENGRGNFPPRFSGLQFPNYSSELNVNALELDDSALYLCASSLRDSRLFFGEGSRLTVL.